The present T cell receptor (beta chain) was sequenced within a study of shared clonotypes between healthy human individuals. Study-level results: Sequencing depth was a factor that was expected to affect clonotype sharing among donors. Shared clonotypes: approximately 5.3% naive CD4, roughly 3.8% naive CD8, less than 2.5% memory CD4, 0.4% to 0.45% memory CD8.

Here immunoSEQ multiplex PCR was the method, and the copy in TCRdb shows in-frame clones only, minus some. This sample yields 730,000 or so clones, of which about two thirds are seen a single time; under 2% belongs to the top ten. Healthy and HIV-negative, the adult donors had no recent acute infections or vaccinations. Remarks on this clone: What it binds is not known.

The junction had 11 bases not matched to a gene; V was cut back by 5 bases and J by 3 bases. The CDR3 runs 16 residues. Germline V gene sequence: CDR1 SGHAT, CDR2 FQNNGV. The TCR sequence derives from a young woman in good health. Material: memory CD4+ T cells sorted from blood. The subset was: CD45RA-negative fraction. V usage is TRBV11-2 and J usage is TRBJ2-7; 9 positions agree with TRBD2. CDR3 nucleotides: TGTGCCAGCAGCCAACGGGCGGCTAGCGGGATCTACGAGCAGTACTTC. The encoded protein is CASSQRAASGIYEQYF.